This is a list of T cell receptor beta chains from one sample in a study of T cell responses to AZD1222 COVID-19 vaccine. Using immunoSEQ multiplex PCR, the repertoire was profiled, and TCRdb retains in-frame clones only, with some absent. The table lists 85,000 to 120,000 clones, around 82% of them singletons, with around 15% in the top ten. Sample: peripheral blood, taken on day 0 of AZD1222 vaccination. These receptors all stem from an adult in good health. CDR3s include the opening cysteine and the closing phenylalanine or tryptophan. A D gene is named only where the DNA matches it firmly. The size field is filled for only some rows; it gives once, few, many or a size class.

D	V	J	size	DNA	CDR3
NA	TRBV28	TRBJ1-2	NA	TGTGCCAGCAGTTTCCGTGGTGGCTACACCTTC	CASSFRGGYTF
NA	TRBV7-2	TRBJ2-1	NA	TGTGCCAGCAGCTTACTCCCAACTAGGGCCCACAATGAGCAGTTCTTC	CASSLLPTRAHNEQFF
NA	TRBV10-3	TRBJ2-1	NA	TGTGCCATCGCCCCGGGGGACAGTAGCTACAATGAGCAGTTCTTC	CAIAPGDSSYNEQFF
NA	TRBV27	TRBJ2-3	NA	TGTGCCAGCAGTCCCTCAGGTAGCACAGATACGCAGTATTTT	CASSPSGSTDTQYF
NA	TRBV10-3	TRBJ1-5	few	TGTGCCATCAGTGAGGCGACAGCTAATCAGCCCCAGCATTTT	CAISEATANQPQHF
TRBD1	TRBV6-2/TRBV6-3	TRBJ2-1	NA	TGTGCCAGCAGTTTATTCGGACAGGCAGCTCGGGGTGAGCAGTTCTTC	CASSLFGQAARGEQFF
TRBD1	TRBV10-3	TRBJ1-6	few	TGTGCCATCAGCTACAATCCTCTGGACAGGGGAAAAAATTCACCCCTCCACTTT	CAISYNPLDRGKNSPLHF
NA	TRBV18	TRBJ2-1	NA	TGTGCCAGCTCCTCAAAGGGGGCTAGCGGTTACAATGAGCAGTTCTTC	CASSSKGASGYNEQFF
NA	TRBV23-1	TRBJ1-6	few	TGCGCCAGCAGTCATCCGCCACAGACAGCTTATAATTCACCCCTCCACTTT	CASSHPPQTAYNSPLHF
NA	TRBV19	TRBJ1-5	NA	TGTGCCAGTAGTATGGGCGGGCAGGGTTATCAGCCCCAGCATTTT	CASSMGGQGYQPQHF
NA	TRBV19	TRBJ2-1	few	TGTGCCAGTAGTATAGCCTCAGGGGTCGTTTACAATGAGCAGTTCTTC	CASSIASGVVYNEQFF
NA	TRBV11-3	TRBJ1-6	NA	TGTGCCAGCAGGAGGGATCTCCATAATTCACCCCTCCACTTT	CASRRDLHNSPLHF
NA	TRBV18	TRBJ1-4	medium-sized	TGTGCCAGCTCACTGACGGTGGTGGAAAAACTGTTTTTT	CASSLTVVEKLFF
NA	TRBV18	TRBJ1-5	NA	TGTGCCAGCTCACCCCAGGAAGGGGAGGGTCAGCCCCAGCATTTT	CASSPQEGEGQPQHF
NA	TRBV30	TRBJ1-5	NA	TGTGCCTGGAGTGAACGGAACAATCAGCCCCAGCATTTT	CAWSERNNQPQHF
NA	TRBV27	TRBJ1-1	NA	TGTGCCAGCAGTTTAAACAGGGCCACTGAAGCTTTCTTT	CASSLNRATEAFF
NA	TRBV6-5	TRBJ1-2	NA	TGTGCCAGCAGTTATACAGGGAACTATGGCTACACCTTC	CASSYTGNYGYTF
NA	TRBV18	TRBJ1-3	NA	TGTGCCAGCTCACCTTCTCGAGTAGGAAACTCTGGAAACACCATATATTTT	CASSPSRVGNSGNTIYF
TRBD1	TRBV5-1	TRBJ2-3	NA	TGCGCCAGCAGCTGGGGACAGGCAGATACGCAGTATTTT	CASSWGQADTQYF
TRBD1	TRBV7-2	TRBJ2-2	NA	TGTGCCAGCAGCTTAAATTTGGACAGGGTAGCCGGGGAGCTGTTTTTT	CASSLNLDRVAGELFF
NA	TRBV2	TRBJ2-1	NA	TGTGCCAGCAGTGTTGAGTCTACAACACGCAATGAGCAGTTCTTC	CASSVESTTRNEQFF
NA	TRBV6-5	TRBJ1-1	NA	TGTGCCAGCAGGACAGAAGTTAACACTGAAGCTTTCTTT	CASRTEVNTEAFF
NA	TRBV6-5	TRBJ2-6	NA	TGTGCCACGTGGGCGGGGCACTCTGGGGCCAACGTCCTGACTTTC	CATWAGHSGANVLTF
NA	TRBV18	TRBJ1-1	NA	TGTGCCAGCTCACCCTTGCGAGGAAACACTGAAGCTTTCTTT	CASSPLRGNTEAFF
NA	TRBV10-2	TRBJ1-2	NA	TGCGCCAGCAGTGAGTCGGAAGGGTTGGTAGGTGGCTACACCTTC	CASSESEGLVGGYTF
NA	TRBV7-8	TRBJ1-2	NA	TGTGCCAGCAGTTTAGGGGTGACCTTCGGTGGCTACACCTTC	CASSLGVTFGGYTF
TRBD1	TRBV10-3	TRBJ1-2	NA	TGTGCCATCAGTGACCAGGGGGCCGCTAGCGGCTACACCTTC	CAISDQGAASGYTF
TRBD2	TRBV10-3	TRBJ2-7	NA	TGTGCCATCAGCCCCCTAGCGGGAGGGAGTTACGAGCAGTACTTC	CAISPLAGGSYEQYF
NA	TRBV5-4	TRBJ1-6	NA	TGTGCCAGCAGCTTAGGGGGTATAAGCTCCTATAATTCACCCCTCCACTTT	CASSLGGISSYNSPLHF
TRBD2	TRBV28	TRBJ2-7	NA	TGTGCCAGCAGTGCCCCTGTGCGGGAGGGTAGCTACGAGCAGTACTTC	CASSAPVREGSYEQYF
TRBD1	TRBV19	TRBJ1-5	once	TGTGCCAGTAGTACAACAGGGGGCAGAGGTCAGCCCCAGCATTTT	CASSTTGGRGQPQHF
TRBD1	TRBV18	TRBJ1-2	NA	TGTGCCAGCTCACGGGGACAGGGGAGAAATGGCTACACGGACTACACCTTC	CASSRGQGRNGYTDYTF
TRBD2	TRBV3-1/TRBV3-2	TRBJ2-7	NA	TGTGCCAGCAGCCAAGGGCCTGGGTGGAGGACGGGAGGGCCGAACGAGCAGTACTTC	CASSQGPGWRTGGPNEQYF
TRBD1	TRBV6-5	TRBJ2-7	NA	TGTGCCAGCAGTTACAGGGACAGGGGATCCTACGAGCAGTACTTC	CASSYRDRGSYEQYF
NA	TRBV7-9	TRBJ1-2	NA	TGTGCCAGCAGCCCTTCAGGTGCCCTTAATAATGGCTACACCTTC	CASSPSGALNNGYTF
NA	TRBV19	TRBJ2-3	NA	TGTGCCAGTAACTGGGGGTATAGCACAGATACGCAGTATTTT	CASNWGYSTDTQYF
NA	TRBV4-1	TRBJ2-5	once	TGCGCCAGCAGCCCTCTTTGGCGGCAGGGATCGCAAGAGACCCAGTACTTC	CASSPLWRQGSQETQYF
NA	TRBV4-3	TRBJ2-2	once	TGCGCCAGCAGCCAAGAGGGGCCCGCGGGGGAGCTGTTTTTT	CASSQEGPAGELFF
NA	TRBV10-1	TRBJ1-3	few	TGCGCCAGCAGTGAGCCAGGCTCTGGAAACACCATATATTTT	CASSEPGSGNTIYF
TRBD2	TRBV29-1	TRBJ2-1	NA	TGCAGCGTTGCATGGTCTAGCGGTTACAATGAGCAGTTCTTC	CSVAWSSGYNEQFF
NA	TRBV3-1/TRBV3-2	TRBJ2-1	NA	TGTGCCAGCACGGGAATCAGCTCCTACAATGAGCAGTTCTTC	CASTGISSYNEQFF
TRBD2	TRBV9	TRBJ2-7	NA	TGTGCCAGCAGCCCCCTTCGGGCTAGCGGGAATTACGAGCAGTACTTC	CASSPLRASGNYEQYF
TRBD1	TRBV9	TRBJ1-2	NA	TGTGCCAGCAGCACCCGGGACAGCCCTAACTATGGCTACACCTTC	CASSTRDSPNYGYTF
TRBD2	TRBV5-1	TRBJ2-1	few	TGCGCCAGCAGCTTGACAGCCGGGACTAGCGGGTTAGATGAGCAGTTCTTC	CASSLTAGTSGLDEQFF
NA	TRBV9	TRBJ1-4	NA	TGTGCCAGCAGCGCATCCGGGTCCCTAGGAGAAAAACTGTTTTTT	CASSASGSLGEKLFF
NA	TRBV19	TRBJ2-7	NA	TGTGCCAGTAGTATGGCTTTCTCGGCAACCCGACGGAAAAGCTCCTACGAGCAGTACTTC	CASSMAFSATRRKSSYEQYF
NA	TRBV19	TRBJ1-5	NA	TGTGCCAGTAGTGTAGGAGGGGTCAAAACACCCAATCAGCCCCAGCATTTT	CASSVGGVKTPNQPQHF
NA	TRBV30	TRBJ1-5	NA	TGTGCCTGGAGCTTACAGGGCAATCAGCCCCAGCATTTT	CAWSLQGNQPQHF
NA	TRBV12-3/TRBV12-4	TRBJ1-5	NA	TGTGCCAGCCGCACGGACAGATCGGGGCCCCAGCATTTT	CASRTDRSGPQHF
TRBD1	TRBV7-2	TRBJ2-1	once	TGTGCCAGCAGCTTTGGACAGGGCGGCAATGAGCAGTTCTTC	CASSFGQGGNEQFF
NA	TRBV19	TRBJ2-6	once	TGTGCCAGTGATGGCTCTGGGGCCAACGTCCTGACTTTC	CASDGSGANVLTF
NA	TRBV18	TRBJ1-5	NA	TGTGCCAGCTCACGGGACGCCTTGCTGAGTGGCAATCAGCCCCAGCATTTT	CASSRDALLSGNQPQHF